This T cell receptor beta chain was captured by sequencing in a study of T cells in Graves' hyperthyroidism and ophthalmopathy. This clonotype was detected many times. Antigen: not known. Amplification yielded TCR beta CDR3 regions, with RNA transcripts as the source. TCR CDR3 regions were first amplified by RT-PCR with HTBI primers. Using its own MiXCR run on the multiplex PCR reads, TCRdb lists one record per CDR3 protein. This table holds hundreds of thousands of distinct CDR3 sequences, over 12% found once. Study results and limitations: Blood samples included most of the expanded thyroid clonotypes exceeding 0.001.

The CDR3 covers 12 residues. V was trimmed by 3 bases and J by 2 bases, leaving 8 bases between them. CDR1 and CDR2 from the germline V gene are DFQATT and SNEGSKA (reference sequence). PBMCs were derived from 10 ml fresh peripheral blood. Material for sequencing was blood. This TCR was sampled from a woman aged 40 to 50 with Graves' ophthalmopathy. The chain couples TRBV20-1 to TRBJ2-7; D gene unclear. The CDR3 DNA reads as TGCAGTGCTAGTTTGGTCCCCTACGAGCAGTACTTC. This encodes CSASLVPYEQYF.